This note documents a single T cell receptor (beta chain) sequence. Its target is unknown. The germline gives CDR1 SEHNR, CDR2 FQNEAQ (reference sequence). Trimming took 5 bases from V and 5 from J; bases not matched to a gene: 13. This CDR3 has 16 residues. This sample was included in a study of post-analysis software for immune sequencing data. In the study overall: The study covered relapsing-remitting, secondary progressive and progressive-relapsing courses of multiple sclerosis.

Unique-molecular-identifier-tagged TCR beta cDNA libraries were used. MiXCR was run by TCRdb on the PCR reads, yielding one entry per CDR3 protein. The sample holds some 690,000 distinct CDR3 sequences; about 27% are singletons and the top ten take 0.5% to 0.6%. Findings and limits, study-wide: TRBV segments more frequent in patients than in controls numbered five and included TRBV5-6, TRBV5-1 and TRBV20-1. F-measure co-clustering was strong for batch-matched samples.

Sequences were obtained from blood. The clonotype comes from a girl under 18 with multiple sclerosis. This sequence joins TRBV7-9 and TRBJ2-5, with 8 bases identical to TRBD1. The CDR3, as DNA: TGTGCCAGCAGCCACGGGACAGGACCCCCGGAGGAGACCCAGTACTTC. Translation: CASSHGTGPPEETQYF.